The TCR beta chain under discussion was sequenced for a study of T cells expressing NK-cell markers. The overall study: Seven HCMV-seropositive donors and one seronegative donor made up the eight sequenced donors. Study outcomes and limitations: Also leading the CD3+CD56-NKG2C+ fraction in a few donors were these clonotypes. The study found dominant NKG2C+ clonotypes at about 1.0-7.5% of CD8+ T cells in about six donors.

Germline loops: CDR1 SQVTM, CDR2 ANQGSEA. CDR3 length: 11 residues. On this clonotype: Antigen: not known.

Following a re-call of the 5' RACE reads, TCRdb has one entry per CDR3 protein and lacks DNA. The ten most abundant clones cover under 7.5% of a sample with hundreds of thousands of distinct CDR3 sequences. This rearrangement joins TRBV29-1 to TRBJ1-2. The sequence was obtained from a woman aged 18 to 75 in good health. The sequenced material came from blood T cells: a sorted CD56 or NKG2C T cell subset, CD4+ or CD8+ T cells, or bulk PBMC T cells (not recorded which). CDR3 residues: CSVFGSGGYTF.